This T cell receptor (beta chain) emerged from a study of blood T cell repertoires in COVID-19. The wider study: From the United States, Italy and Spain came samples of acute and convalescent COVID-19. PBMCs, B-cell-depleted T cells, or T cells were the source of the cDNA or gDNA that made up the material.

Methods used by the authors: Researchers report that nucleated cell counts were estimated from reference gene primer amplification. The table came from immunoSEQ multiplex PCR; TCRdb's copy has only in-frame clones and leaves some out. That table is the source of V, J and clone size, and D and trimming were worked out from the DNA. The table has 120,000 to 150,000 clones, about 90% seen once. CDR1 MDHEN and CDR2 SYDVKM come from the germline V gene. This CDR3 spans 16 amino acids. V was shortened by 5 bases and J by 2 bases, with 15 bases between the two germline ends. The sequenced sample consisted of peripheral blood. This TCR was recovered from an elderly man with acute or convalescent COVID-19. The chain joins TRBV28 to TRBJ2-2; D might be TRBD1 (6 bases). This chain's CDR3 is CASSLAPGANTGELFF. CDR3 bases: TGTGCCAGCAGTCTTGCCCCAGGGGCCAACACCGGGGAGCTGTTTTTT.